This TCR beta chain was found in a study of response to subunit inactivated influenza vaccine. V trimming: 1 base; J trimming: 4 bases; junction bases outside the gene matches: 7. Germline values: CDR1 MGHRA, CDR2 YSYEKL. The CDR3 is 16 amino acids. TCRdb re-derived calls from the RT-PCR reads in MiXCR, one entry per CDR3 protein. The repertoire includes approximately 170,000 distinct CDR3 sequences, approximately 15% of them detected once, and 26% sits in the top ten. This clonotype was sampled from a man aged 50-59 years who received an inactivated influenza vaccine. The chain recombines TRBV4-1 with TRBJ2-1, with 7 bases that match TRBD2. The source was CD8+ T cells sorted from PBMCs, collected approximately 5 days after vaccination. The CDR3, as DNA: TGCGCCAGCAGCCAAGTTCAGCGGGATGCTTACAATGAGCAGTTCTTC. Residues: CASSQVQRDAYNEQFF.